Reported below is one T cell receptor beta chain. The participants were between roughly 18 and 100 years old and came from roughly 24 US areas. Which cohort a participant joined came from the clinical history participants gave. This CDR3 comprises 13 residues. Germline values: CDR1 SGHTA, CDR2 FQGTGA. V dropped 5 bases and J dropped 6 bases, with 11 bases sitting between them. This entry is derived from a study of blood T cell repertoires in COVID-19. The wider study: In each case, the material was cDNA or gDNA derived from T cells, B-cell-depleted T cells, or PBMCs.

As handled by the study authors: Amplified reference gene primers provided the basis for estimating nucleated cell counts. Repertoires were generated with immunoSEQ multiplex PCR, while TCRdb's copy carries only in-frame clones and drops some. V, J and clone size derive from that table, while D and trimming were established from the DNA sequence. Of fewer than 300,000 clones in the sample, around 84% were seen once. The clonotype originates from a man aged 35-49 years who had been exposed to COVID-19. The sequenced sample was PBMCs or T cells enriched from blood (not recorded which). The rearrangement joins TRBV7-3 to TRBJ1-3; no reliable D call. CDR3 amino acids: CASSQAGSNTIYF. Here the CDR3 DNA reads TGTGCCAGCAGCCAAGCGGGGTCAAACACCATATATTTT.